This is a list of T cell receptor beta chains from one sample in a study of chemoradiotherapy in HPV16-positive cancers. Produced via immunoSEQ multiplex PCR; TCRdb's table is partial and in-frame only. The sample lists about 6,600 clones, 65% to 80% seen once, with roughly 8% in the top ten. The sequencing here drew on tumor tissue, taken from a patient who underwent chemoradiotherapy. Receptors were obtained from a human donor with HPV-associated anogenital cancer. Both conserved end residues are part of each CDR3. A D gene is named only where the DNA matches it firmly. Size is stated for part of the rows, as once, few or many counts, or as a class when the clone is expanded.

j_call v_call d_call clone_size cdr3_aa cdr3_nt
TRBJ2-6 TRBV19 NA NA CASSHGSSGANVLTF TGTGCCAGTAGTCACGGTAGCTCTGGGGCCAACGTCCTGACTTTC
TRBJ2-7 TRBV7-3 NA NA CASSFTEGGRQYF TGTGCCAGCAGCTTTACTGAGGGGGGCAGGCAGTACTTC
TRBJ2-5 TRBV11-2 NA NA CASSLGVRGRGETQYF TGTGCCAGCAGCTTAGGAGTGCGGGGGCGCGGGGAGACCCAGTACTTC
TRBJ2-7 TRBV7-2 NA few CASSSGTGRGRGEQYF TGTGCCAGCAGCAGCGGGACAGGCAGGGGCCGGGGCGAGCAGTACTTC
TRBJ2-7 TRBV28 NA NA CASSSTVGDRSYEQYF TGTGCCAGCAGCTCCACGGTAGGGGATCGCTCCTACGAGCAGTACTTC
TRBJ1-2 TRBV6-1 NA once CASSDAGWASYGYTF TGTGCCAGCAGTGACGCAGGGTGGGCCAGCTATGGCTACACCTTC
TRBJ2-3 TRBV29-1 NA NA CSVAGNTDTQYF TGCAGCGTTGCGGGGAACACAGATACGCAGTATTTT
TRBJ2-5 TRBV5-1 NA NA CASSLEETQYF TGCGCCAGCAGCTTGGAAGAGACCCAGTACTTC
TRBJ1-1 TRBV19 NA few CASSIVGVTEAFF TGTGCCAGTAGTATAGTCGGGGTCACTGAAGCTTTCTTT
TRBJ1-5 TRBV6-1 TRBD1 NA CASSPTGRQPQHF TGTGCCAGCAGTCCGACAGGGCGTCAGCCCCAGCATTTT
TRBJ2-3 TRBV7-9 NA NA CASSLASLRGDTQYF TGTGCCAGCAGCTTAGCGTCACTAAGAGGAGATACGCAGTATTTT
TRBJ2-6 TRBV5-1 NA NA CASSWTGTAHWTSSGANVLTF TGCGCCAGCAGCTGGACCGGGACAGCACACTGGACTAGCTCTGGGGCCAACGTCCTGACTTTC
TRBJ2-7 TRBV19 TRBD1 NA CARDLGQRPYEQYF TGTGCCAGGGACCTGGGACAGCGTCCCTACGAGCAGTACTTC
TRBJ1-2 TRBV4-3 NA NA CASSQVGGWGGYTF TGCGCCAGCAGCCAAGTGGGGGGTTGGGGGGGCTACACCTTC
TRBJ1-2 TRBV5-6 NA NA CASSFWEGNYGYTF TGTGCCAGCAGCTTCTGGGAGGGAAACTATGGCTACACCTTC
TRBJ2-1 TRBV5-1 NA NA CASSLNTGDSYYNEQFF TGCGCCAGCAGCTTGAATACGGGGGACAGTTACTACAATGAGCAGTTCTTC